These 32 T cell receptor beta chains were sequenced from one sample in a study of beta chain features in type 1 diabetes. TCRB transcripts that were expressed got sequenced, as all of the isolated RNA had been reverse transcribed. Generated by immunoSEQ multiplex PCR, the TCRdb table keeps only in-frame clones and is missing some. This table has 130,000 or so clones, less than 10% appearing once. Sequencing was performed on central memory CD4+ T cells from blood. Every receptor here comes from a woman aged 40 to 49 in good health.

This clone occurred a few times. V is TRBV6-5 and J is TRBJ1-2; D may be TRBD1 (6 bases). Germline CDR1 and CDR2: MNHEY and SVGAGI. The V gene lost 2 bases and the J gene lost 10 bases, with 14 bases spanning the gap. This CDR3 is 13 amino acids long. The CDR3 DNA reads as TGTGCCAGCAGTTACACCCGGACGGGACACTACACCTTC. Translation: CASSYTRTGHYTF.

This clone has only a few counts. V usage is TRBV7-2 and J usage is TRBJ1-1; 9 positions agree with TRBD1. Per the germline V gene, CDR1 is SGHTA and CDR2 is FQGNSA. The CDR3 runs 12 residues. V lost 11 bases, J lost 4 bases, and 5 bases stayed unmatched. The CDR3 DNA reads TGTGCCTCACAGGGGGCAAGCACTGAAGCTTTCTTT. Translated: CASQGASTEAFF. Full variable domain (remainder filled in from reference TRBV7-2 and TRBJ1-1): GAGVSQSPSNKVTEKGKDVELRCDPISGHTALYWYRQSLGQGLEFLIYFQGNSAPDKSGLPSDRFSAERTGGSVSTLTIQRTQQEDSAVYLCASQGASTEAFFGQGTRLTVV.

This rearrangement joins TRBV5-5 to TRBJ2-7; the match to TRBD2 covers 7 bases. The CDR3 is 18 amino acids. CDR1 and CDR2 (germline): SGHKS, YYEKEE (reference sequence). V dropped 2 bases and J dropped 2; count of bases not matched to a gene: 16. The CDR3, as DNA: TGTGCCAGCAGCTTTGGGGGGGGTCTCAGTACCGGAACCTACGAGCAGTACTTC. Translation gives CASSFGGGLSTGTYEQYF.

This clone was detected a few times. As DNA, the CDR3 is TGTGCCAGCTCACCTCCGGGACTAGCGGGGGGGATCAATGAGCAGTTCTTC. Amino acids: CASSPPGLAGGINEQFF. V usage is TRBV18 and J usage is TRBJ2-1; 16 bases are shared with TRBD2. The CDR3 has 17 residues. Germline assignment: CDR1 KGHSH and CDR2 LQKENI. The V segment lost 3 bases and the J segment 6 bases; nucleotides outside the gene matches: 5.

The CDR3 spells CASSLLSGPVYEQYF. In nucleotides, the CDR3 is TGCGCCAGCAGCTTGCTGAGCGGACCCGTCTACGAGCAGTACTTC. The chain has TRBV5-1 and TRBJ2-7; weak D call: TRBD2 (5 bases). The ends were cut back, 1 base at V and 3 bases at J, with 14 bases in the middle. In germline, CDR1 is SGHRS, CDR2 YFSETQ. The CDR3 contains 15 residues.

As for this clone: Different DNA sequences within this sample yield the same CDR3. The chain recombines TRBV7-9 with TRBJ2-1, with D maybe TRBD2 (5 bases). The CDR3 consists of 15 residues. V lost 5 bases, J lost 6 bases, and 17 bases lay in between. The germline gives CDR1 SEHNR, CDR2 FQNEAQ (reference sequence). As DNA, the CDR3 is TGTGCCAGCAGCGACACTCGAAAGAGGGCCAATGAGCAGTTCTTC. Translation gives CASSDTRKRANEQFF.

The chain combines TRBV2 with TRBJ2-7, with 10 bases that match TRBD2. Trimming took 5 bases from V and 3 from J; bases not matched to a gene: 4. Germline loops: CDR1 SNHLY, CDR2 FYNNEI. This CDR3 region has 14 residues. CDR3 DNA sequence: TGTGCCAGCAGTCAACTAGCGGGGTACTACGAGCAGTACTTC. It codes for CASSQLAGYYEQYF.

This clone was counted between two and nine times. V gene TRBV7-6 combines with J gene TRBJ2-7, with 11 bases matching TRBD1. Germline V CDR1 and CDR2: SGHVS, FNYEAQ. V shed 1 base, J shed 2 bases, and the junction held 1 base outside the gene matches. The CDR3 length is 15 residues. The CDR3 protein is CASSLGGQGAYEQYF. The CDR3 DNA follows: TGTGCCAGCAGCTTAGGGGGACAGGGGGCCTACGAGCAGTACTTC.

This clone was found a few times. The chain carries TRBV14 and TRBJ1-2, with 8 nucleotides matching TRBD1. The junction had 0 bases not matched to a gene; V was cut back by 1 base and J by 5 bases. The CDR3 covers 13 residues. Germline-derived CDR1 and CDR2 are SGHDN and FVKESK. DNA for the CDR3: TGTGCCAGCAGCCAAGGGACAGGGTATGGCTACACCTTC. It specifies CASSQGTGYGYTF.

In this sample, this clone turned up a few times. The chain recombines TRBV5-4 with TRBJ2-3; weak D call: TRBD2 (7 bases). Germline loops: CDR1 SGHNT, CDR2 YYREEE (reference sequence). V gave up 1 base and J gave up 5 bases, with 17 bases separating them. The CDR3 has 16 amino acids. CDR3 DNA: TGTGCCAGCAGCTTGCCGGTGGGGGGGCAGGGAGATACGCAGTATTTT. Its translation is CASSLPVGGQGDTQYF. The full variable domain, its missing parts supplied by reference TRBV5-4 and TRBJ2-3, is ETGVTQSPTHLIKTRGQQVTLRCSSQSGHNTVSWYQQALGQGPQFIFQYYREEENGRGNFPPRFSGLQFPNYSSELNVNALELDDSALYLCASSLPVGGQGDTQYFGPGTRLTVL.

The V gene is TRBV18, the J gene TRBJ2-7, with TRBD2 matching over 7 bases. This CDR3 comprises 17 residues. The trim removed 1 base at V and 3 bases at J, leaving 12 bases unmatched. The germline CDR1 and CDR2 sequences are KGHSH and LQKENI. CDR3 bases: TGTGCCAGCTCACCACTTAGTAGGCGGGGGTATGACTACGAGCAGTACTTC. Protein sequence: CASSPLSRRGYDYEQYF.

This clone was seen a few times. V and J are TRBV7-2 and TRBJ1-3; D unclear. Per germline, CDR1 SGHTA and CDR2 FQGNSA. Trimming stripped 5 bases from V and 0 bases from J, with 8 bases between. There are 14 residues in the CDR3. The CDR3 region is CASSRGHSGNTIYF. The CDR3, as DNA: TGTGCCAGCAGCCGAGGGCACTCTGGAAACACCATATATTTT.

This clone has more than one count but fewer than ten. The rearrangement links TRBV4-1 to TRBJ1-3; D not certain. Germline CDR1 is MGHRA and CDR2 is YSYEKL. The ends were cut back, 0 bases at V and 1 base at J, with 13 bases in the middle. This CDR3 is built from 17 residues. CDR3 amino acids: CASSQDQTIRSGNTIYF. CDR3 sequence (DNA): TGCGCCAGCAGCCAAGATCAAACTATCAGATCTGGAAACACCATATATTTT.

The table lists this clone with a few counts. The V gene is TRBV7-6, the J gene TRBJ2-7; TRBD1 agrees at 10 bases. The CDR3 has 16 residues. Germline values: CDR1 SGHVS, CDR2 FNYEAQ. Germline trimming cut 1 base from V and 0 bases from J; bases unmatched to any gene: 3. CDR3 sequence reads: CASSLGDRGLSYEQYF. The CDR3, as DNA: TGTGCCAGCAGCTTAGGTGACAGGGGGCTCTCCTACGAGCAGTACTTC.

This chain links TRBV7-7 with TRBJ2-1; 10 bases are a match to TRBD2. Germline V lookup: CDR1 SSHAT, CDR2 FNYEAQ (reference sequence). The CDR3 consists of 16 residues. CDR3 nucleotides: TGTGCTACCGCAGACTCTAGCGGGGGACCGGGGAATGAGCAGTTCTTC. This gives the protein CATADSSGGPGNEQFF.

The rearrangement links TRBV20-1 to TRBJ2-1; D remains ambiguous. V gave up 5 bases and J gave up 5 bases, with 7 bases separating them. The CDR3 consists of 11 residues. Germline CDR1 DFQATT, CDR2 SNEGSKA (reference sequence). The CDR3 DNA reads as TGCAGTGCTTCGCAGGACAATGAGCAGTTCTTC. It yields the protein CSASQDNEQFF.

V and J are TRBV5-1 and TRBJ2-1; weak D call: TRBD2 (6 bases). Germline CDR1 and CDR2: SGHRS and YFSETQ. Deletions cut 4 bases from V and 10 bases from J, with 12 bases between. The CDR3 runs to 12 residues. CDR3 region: CASSVATREQFF. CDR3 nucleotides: TGCGCCAGCAGCGTGGCGACTAGGGAGCAGTTCTTC.

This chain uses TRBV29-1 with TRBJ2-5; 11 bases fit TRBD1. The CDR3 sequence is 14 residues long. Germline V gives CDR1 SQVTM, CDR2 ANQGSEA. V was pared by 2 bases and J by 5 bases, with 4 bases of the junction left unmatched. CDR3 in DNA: TGCAGCGTTGAATTCGGACAGGGGGCGGAGACCCAGTACTTC. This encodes CSVEFGQGAETQYF. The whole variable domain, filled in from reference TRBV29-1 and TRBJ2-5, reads SAVISQKPSRDICQRGTSLTIQCQVDSQVTMMFWYRQQPGQSLTLIATANQGSEATYESGFVIDKFPISRPNLTFSTLTVSNMSPEDSSIYLCSVEFGQGAETQYFGPGTRLLVL.

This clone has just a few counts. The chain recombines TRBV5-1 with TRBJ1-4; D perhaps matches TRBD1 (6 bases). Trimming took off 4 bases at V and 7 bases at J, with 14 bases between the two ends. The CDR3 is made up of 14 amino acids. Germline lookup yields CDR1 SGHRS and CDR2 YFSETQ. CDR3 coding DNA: TGCGCCAGCAGCCTACAGGGAACGGGTGAAAAACTGTTTTTT. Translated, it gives CASSLQGTGEKLFF.

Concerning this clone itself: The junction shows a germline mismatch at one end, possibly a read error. The CDR3 nucleotides are TGCGCCAGCAGCCTAAGCGGGGACCTTCGGGATACGCAGTATTTT. Translation: CASSLSGDLRDTQYF. V usage is TRBV7-2 and J usage is TRBJ2-3; 7 nucleotides line up with TRBD2. The CDR3 contains 15 residues. Germline loops: CDR1 SGHTA, CDR2 FQGNSA.

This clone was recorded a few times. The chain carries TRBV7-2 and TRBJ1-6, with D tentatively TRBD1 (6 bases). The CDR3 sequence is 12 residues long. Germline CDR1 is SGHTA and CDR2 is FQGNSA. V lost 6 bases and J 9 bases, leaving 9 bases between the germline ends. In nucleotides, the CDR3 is TGTGCCAGCAGAGGGGGGGTTTCACCCCTCCACTTT. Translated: CASRGGVSPLHF.

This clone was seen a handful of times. CDR3 in amino acids: CASSRQGAETQYF. CDR3 DNA sequence: TGTGCCAGCAGCCGACAGGGAGCAGAGACCCAGTACTTC. V usage is TRBV5-4 and J usage is TRBJ2-5; 7 nucleotides match TRBD1. Germline V gene sequence: CDR1 SGHNT, CDR2 YYREEE (reference sequence). With V trimmed by 4 bases and J by 4 bases, 4 bases remained unmatched. The CDR3 totals 13 residues.

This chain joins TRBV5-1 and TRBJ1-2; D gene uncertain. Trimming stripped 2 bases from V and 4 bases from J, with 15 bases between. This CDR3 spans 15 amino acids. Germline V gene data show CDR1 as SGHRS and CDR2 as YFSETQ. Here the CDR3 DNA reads TGCGCCAGCAGCTTAAGCGGACGGATATTCTATGGCTACACCTTC. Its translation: CASSLSGRIFYGYTF.

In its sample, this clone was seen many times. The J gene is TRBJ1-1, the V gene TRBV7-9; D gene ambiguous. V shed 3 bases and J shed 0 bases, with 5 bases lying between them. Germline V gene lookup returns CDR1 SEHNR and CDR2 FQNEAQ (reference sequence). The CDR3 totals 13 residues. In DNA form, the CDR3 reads TGTGCCAGCAGCTTTGGGCTGAACACTGAAGCTTTCTTT. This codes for CASSFGLNTEAFF.

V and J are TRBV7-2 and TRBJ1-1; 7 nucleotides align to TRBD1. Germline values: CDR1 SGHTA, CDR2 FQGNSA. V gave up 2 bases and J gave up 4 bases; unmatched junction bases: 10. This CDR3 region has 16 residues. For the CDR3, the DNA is TGTGCCAGCAGCTTAAGCCTTTCCAGGGGGACCACTGAAGCTTTCTTT. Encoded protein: CASSLSLSRGTTEAFF.

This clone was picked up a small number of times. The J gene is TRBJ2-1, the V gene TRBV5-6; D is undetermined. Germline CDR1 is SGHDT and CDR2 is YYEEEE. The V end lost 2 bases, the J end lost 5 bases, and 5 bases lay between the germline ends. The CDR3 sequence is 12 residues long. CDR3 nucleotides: TGTGCCAGCAGCTTAAGAGACAATGAGCAGTTCTTC. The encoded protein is CASSLRDNEQFF.

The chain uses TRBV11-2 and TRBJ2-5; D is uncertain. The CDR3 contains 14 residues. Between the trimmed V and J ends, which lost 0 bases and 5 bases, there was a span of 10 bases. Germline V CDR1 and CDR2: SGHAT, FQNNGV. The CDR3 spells CASSLDPPVETQYF. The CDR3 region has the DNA TGTGCCAGCAGCTTAGATCCTCCGGTGGAGACCCAGTACTTC.

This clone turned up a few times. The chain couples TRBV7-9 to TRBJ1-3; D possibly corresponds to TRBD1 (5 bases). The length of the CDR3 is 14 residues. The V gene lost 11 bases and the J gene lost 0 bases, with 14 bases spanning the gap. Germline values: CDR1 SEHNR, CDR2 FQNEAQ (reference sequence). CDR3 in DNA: TGTGCCTACAGGATGTCGAGCTCTGGAAACACCATATATTTT. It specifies CAYRMSSSGNTIYF.

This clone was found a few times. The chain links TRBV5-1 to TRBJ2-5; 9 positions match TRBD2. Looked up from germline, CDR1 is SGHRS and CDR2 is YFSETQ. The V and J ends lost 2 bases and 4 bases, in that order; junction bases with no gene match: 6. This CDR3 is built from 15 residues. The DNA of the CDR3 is TGCGCCAGCAGCTTCGCGGGTAGCGGGGGAGAGACCCAGTACTTC. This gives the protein CASSFAGSGGETQYF.

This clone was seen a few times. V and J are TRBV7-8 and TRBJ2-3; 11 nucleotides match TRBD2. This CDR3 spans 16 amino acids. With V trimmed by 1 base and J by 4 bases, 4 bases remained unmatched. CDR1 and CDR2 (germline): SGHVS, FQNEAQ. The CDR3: CASSLGTSGSADTQYF. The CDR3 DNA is TGTGCCAGCAGCTTAGGGACTAGCGGGTCGGCAGATACGCAGTATTTT.

CDR3 sequence: CSGAGQGRNTIYF. The CDR3 DNA is TGCAGCGGCGCGGGACAGGGTAGAAACACCATATATTTT. The gene calls are TRBV29-1 and TRBJ1-3; TRBD1 aligns across 9 bases. With 7 bases clipped from V and 5 bases from J, the junction kept 6 bases outside the gene matches. CDR3 length: 13 amino acids. The germline V gene has CDR1 SQVTM and CDR2 ANQGSEA. The whole variable domain, filled in from reference TRBV29-1 and TRBJ1-3, reads SAVISQKPSRDICQRGTSLTIQCQVDSQVTMMFWYRQQPGQSLTLIATANQGSEATYESGFVIDKFPISRPNLTFSTLTVSNMSPEDSSIYLCSGAGQGRNTIYFGEGSWLTVV.

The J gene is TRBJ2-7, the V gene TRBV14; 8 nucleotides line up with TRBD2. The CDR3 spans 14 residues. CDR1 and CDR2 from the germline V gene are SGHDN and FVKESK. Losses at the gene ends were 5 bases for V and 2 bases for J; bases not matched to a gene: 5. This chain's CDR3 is CASSRPGGTYEQYF. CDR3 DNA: TGTGCCAGCAGCAGACCGGGGGGGACCTACGAGCAGTACTTC. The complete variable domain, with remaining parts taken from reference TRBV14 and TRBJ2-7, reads EAGVTQFPSHSVIEKGQTVTLRCDPISGHDNLYWYRRVMGKEIKFLLHFVKESKQDESGMPNNRFLAERTGGTYSTLKVQPAELEDSGVYFCASSRPGGTYEQYFGPGTRLTVT.